This TCR beta chain was captured in a study of blood T cell repertoires in COVID-19. Across the study: The samples span acute and convalescent COVID-19 from the United States, Italy and Spain. Nucleic acid was either cDNA or gDNA, and it came from T cells, B-cell-depleted T cells, or PBMCs.

Study processing details: By means of reference gene primer amplification, nucleated cell counts were estimated. Clones were sequenced by immunoSEQ multiplex PCR, and TCRdb holds only the in-frame ones, with some missing. The V and J calls and clone size are taken from that table; D and trimming were inferred from the DNA. Seen here are 88,000 or so clones, approximately 82% observed once, and the top ten hold around 9.7%. The V gene's germline CDR1 is SGHRS and CDR2 YFSETQ. V lost 2 bases to trimming and J lost 3 bases, with 6 bases between them. This CDR3 contains 13 residues. The clonotype was recovered from a human donor in a cohort sampled during active COVID-19. The chain carries TRBV5-1 and TRBJ2-1, with D uncertain. Sample: peripheral blood. CDR3 coding DNA: TGCGCCAGCAGCTTCACTGGCTACAATGAGCAGTTCTTC. As protein: CASSFTGYNEQFF. The entire variable domain, with the rest obtained from reference TRBV5-1 and TRBJ2-1, is as follows: KAGVTQTPRYLIKTRGQQVTLSCSPISGHRSVSWYQQTPGQGLQFLFEYFSETQRNKGNFPGRFSGRQFSNSRSEMNVSTLELGDSALYLCASSFTGYNEQFFGPGTRLTVL.